The 3 T cell receptor beta chains presented below share a single source sample, sequenced in a study of T-cell memory formation after mild COVID-19. TCRdb redid the calling of the 5' RACE reads with MiXCR, one entry per CDR3 protein. The profile covers about 430,000 distinct CDR3 sequences, with roughly 24% appearing a single time and around 9.5% taken by the ten largest. The sequenced sample consisted of PBMCs or a T cell subset sorted from them (not recorded which). All receptors come from an adult woman who had mild COVID-19 (a few samples of this study predate the infection). Cell type and time point are not known.

This chain connects TRBV24-1 to TRBJ2-2; no firm D call. Germline CDR1 and CDR2: KGHDR and SFDVKD. The CDR3 has 15 residues. Deletions cut 5 bases from V and 6 bases from J, with 15 bases between. The CDR3 nucleotides are TGTGCCACCAGTGGTTCAGAGAAAACGGCCGGGGAGCTGTTTTTT. Translating it yields CATSGSEKTAGELFF.

The J gene is TRBJ1-2, the V gene TRBV7-8, with TRBD1 as a possible D gene (6 bases). Germline CDR1 SGHVS, CDR2 FQNEAQ. The ends were cut back, 0 bases at V and 8 bases at J, with 16 bases in the middle. This CDR3 comprises 15 residues. CDR3 amino acids: CASSLAGAARGGYTF. CDR3 DNA: TGTGCCAGCAGCTTAGCGGGGGCTGCACGAGGGGGCTACACCTTC.

This clonotype has a handful of counts. The chain joins TRBV2 to TRBJ1-5, with a tentative D call TRBD1 (5 bases). Trimming took 5 bases from V and 3 from J, leaving 14 bases between them. The CDR3 is 15 residues long. Germline CDR1 and CDR2: SNHLY and FYNNEI. The DNA of the CDR3 is TGTGCCAGCAGTCTAATCTGGGGCATCAATCAGCCCCAGCATTTT. Protein sequence: CASSLIWGINQPQHF.